The 29 T cell receptor beta chains reported below all come from one sample, sequenced in a study of cytomegalovirus exposure and HLA in healthy donors. The PCR was carried out with 60 Vbeta primers and 13 Jbeta primers. The assay was immunoSEQ multiplex PCR, and TCRdb's table has in-frame clones only and misses some. The sample has approximately 150,000 clones; approximately 72% are singletons. Sequencing was done on a sample of PBMCs. The receptor set was obtained from a man aged 35 to 55 in good health and CMV-seronegative.

This chain links TRBV2 with TRBJ1-1; D is uncertain. Germline V lookup: CDR1 SNHLY, CDR2 FYNNEI. V lost 10 bases and J 2 bases, leaving 14 bases between the germline ends. The CDR3 totals 13 residues. The CDR3 sequence is CAIPRGGNTEAFF. For the CDR3, the DNA is TGTGCCATCCCCCGGGGAGGAAACACTGAAGCTTTCTTT. Variable domain in full (rest from reference TRBV2 and TRBJ1-1): EPEVTQTPSHQVTQMGQEVILRCVPISNHLYFYWYRQILGQKVEFLVSFYNNEISEKSEIFDDQFSVERPDGSNFTLKIRSTKLEDSAMYFCAIPRGGNTEAFFGQGTRLTVV.

Here the CDR3 DNA reads TGTGCCAGCAGCCTAAGGGGACAGGGCCCTGAAGCTTTCTTT. This translates into CASSLRGQGPEAFF. This chain joins TRBV16 and TRBJ1-1; 9 bases are a match to TRBD1. J gave up 6 bases and V 4 bases, and 6 bases lay outside the gene matches. The germline V gene encodes CDR1 KGHSY and CDR2 FQNENV. The length of the CDR3 is 14 residues.

V and J are TRBV5-4 and TRBJ2-5, with D hard to call. Germline lookup yields CDR1 SGHNT and CDR2 YYREEE (reference sequence). Trimming took 2 bases from V and 2 from J, leaving 4 bases between them. The CDR3 totals 12 residues. CDR3: CASSLTQETQYF. DNA for the CDR3: TGTGCCAGCAGCTTAACACAAGAGACCCAGTACTTC.

V gene TRBV7-6 combines with J gene TRBJ2-5; 8 bases are shared with TRBD1. Germline assignment: CDR1 SGHVS and CDR2 FNYEAQ. The CDR3 covers 17 residues. V trimming: 1 base; J trimming: 4 bases; junction bases outside the gene matches: 11. CDR3 sequence reads: CASSLDQGANFAETQYF. CDR3 coding DNA: TGTGCCAGCAGCTTAGATCAGGGGGCGAATTTCGCAGAGACCCAGTACTTC.

The chain has TRBV27 and TRBJ2-1, with unresolved D. V lost 2 bases, J lost 0 bases, and 8 bases lay in between. This CDR3 is 15 amino acids long. Germline CDR1 reads MNHEY; CDR2 reads SMNVEV (reference sequence). CDR3 DNA: TGTGCCAGCAGTTTAGAGCGCGTCTCCTACAATGAGCAGTTCTTC. Residues: CASSLERVSYNEQFF.

The V gene is TRBV30, the J gene TRBJ2-5; 9 nucleotides line up with TRBD2. This CDR3 contains 16 residues. Germline V gene sequence: CDR1 GTSNPN, CDR2 SVGIG (reference sequence). V shed 4 bases, J shed 4 bases, and the junction held 13 bases outside the gene matches. CDR3 DNA sequence: TGTGCCTGGAATCGTGGGGCGGGAGGGCCAGGAGAGACCCAGTACTTC. As protein: CAWNRGAGGPGETQYF.

The chain links TRBV30 to TRBJ1-6; no clear D gene. The CDR3 runs 13 residues. Trimming took off 2 bases at V and 5 bases at J, with 7 bases between the two ends. Germline loops: CDR1 GTSNPN, CDR2 SVGIG (reference sequence). The CDR3 coding sequence is TGTGCCTGGAGTAATCTTGATAATTCACCCCTCCACTTT. Translated: CAWSNLDNSPLHF.

The chain combines TRBV7-6 with TRBJ2-7; D ambiguous. CDR3 size: 13 residues. In germline, CDR1 is SGHVS, CDR2 FNYEAQ. Trimming took 2 bases from V and 3 from J, leaving 8 bases between them. The CDR3 loop is CASSLRLNYEQYF. As DNA, the CDR3 is TGTGCCAGCAGCTTACGACTGAACTACGAGCAGTACTTC.

This chain joins TRBV6-1 and TRBJ2-7; 7 positions match TRBD1. After removal of 1 base from V and 3 bases from J, the junction contained 6 bases not matched to a gene. The germline V gene encodes CDR1 MNHNS and CDR2 SASEGT. The CDR3 totals 15 residues. Here the CDR3 reads CASSEGRDSSYEQYF. The CDR3 nucleotides are TGTGCCAGCAGTGAAGGTCGGGACAGCAGCTACGAGCAGTACTTC.

This clone was seen just once. The rearrangement joins TRBV2 to TRBJ2-1, with D possibly TRBD2 on 6 matching bases. The V gene lost 8 bases and the J gene lost 4 bases, with 18 bases spanning the gap. CDR1 SNHLY and CDR2 FYNNEI come from the germline V gene. The CDR3 consists of 15 residues. CDR3 loop: CASEPGTGSYNEQFF. DNA for the CDR3: TGTGCCAGCGAGCCCGGGACTGGATCTTACAATGAGCAGTTCTTC.

This clone came up once. The genes are TRBV6-6 and TRBJ2-7; 8 positions agree with TRBD1. Trimming cost V 4 bases and J 6 bases; bases outside gene matches: 8. The CDR3 is 14 amino acids. Germline lookup yields CDR1 MNHNY and CDR2 SVGAGI (reference sequence). The CDR3 bases are TGTGCCAGCAGTTCAGGGGGCGGGGCCCGCGAGCAGTACTTC. This translates into CASSSGGGAREQYF.

The chain carries TRBV5-4 and TRBJ1-1; TRBD1 aligns across 9 bases. V shed 3 bases, J shed 3 bases, and the junction held 6 bases outside the gene matches. The CDR3 totals 15 residues. Germline values: CDR1 SGHNT, CDR2 YYREEE (reference sequence). The CDR3 here is CASSSGTGSDTEAFF. CDR3 in DNA: TGTGCCAGCAGCTCAGGGACAGGGTCGGACACTGAAGCTTTCTTT.

This clone was seen a handful of times. The chain uses TRBV9 and TRBJ1-2, with D perhaps TRBD1 (6 bases). This CDR3 has 16 residues. Trimming removed 6 bases from V and 2 bases from J, with 20 bases in between. CDR1 and CDR2 (germline): SGDLS, YYNGEE. CDR3 sequence (DNA): TGTGCCAGCACTCTCAAACGCGACAGGAGGAACTATGGCTACACCTTC. Translation gives CASTLKRDRRNYGYTF.

The J gene is TRBJ2-7, the V gene TRBV5-1; 8 nucleotides line up with TRBD1. The germline V gene encodes CDR1 SGHRS and CDR2 YFSETQ. V dropped 5 bases and J dropped 5; count of bases not matched to a gene: 9. The CDR3 sequence is 14 residues long. CDR3 in amino acids: CASSPSLTGDEQYF. CDR3 sequence (DNA): TGCGCCAGCAGTCCATCCTTGACAGGGGACGAGCAGTACTTC. Full variable domain (remainder filled in from reference TRBV5-1 and TRBJ2-7): KAGVTQTPRYLIKTRGQQVTLSCSPISGHRSVSWYQQTPGQGLQFLFEYFSETQRNKGNFPGRFSGRQFSNSRSEMNVSTLELGDSALYLCASSPSLTGDEQYFGPGTRLTVT.

The chain links TRBV4-1 to TRBJ2-3; D may be TRBD2 (6 bases). Trimming cost V 9 bases and J 2 bases, with 15 bases left between them. Germline values: CDR1 MGHRA, CDR2 YSYEKL. CDR3 length: 14 residues. CDR3 DNA sequence: TGCGCCAGTGCTTGGGGGAGGCCCACAGATACGCAGTATTTT. The encoded protein is CASAWGRPTDTQYF.

The chain employs TRBV5-6 and TRBJ1-6; perhaps TRBD1 as D (6 bases). From germline, CDR1 is SGHDT and CDR2 YYEEEE. The CDR3 has 12 amino acids. The germline V and J ends were trimmed by 4 bases and 11 bases, with 10 bases remaining between them. The CDR3 loop is CASSDQGTPLHF. Written as DNA, the CDR3 is TGTGCCAGCAGCGATCAGGGGACACCCCTCCACTTT.

This clone showed up just a few times. The CDR3 spells CASSDTGVFYGYTF. In DNA, the CDR3 is TGTGCCAGCAGCGATACAGGGGTCTTCTATGGCTACACCTTC. The chain uses TRBV7-2 and TRBJ1-2, with 7 nucleotides matching TRBD1. CDR3 size: 14 residues. Germline V CDR1 and CDR2: SGHTA, FQGNSA. Trimming took 5 bases from V and 4 from J; bases not matched to a gene: 7.

The V and J genes are TRBV10-3 and TRBJ1-2; the match to TRBD1 covers 9 bases. This CDR3 spans 17 amino acids. CDR1 is ENHRY and CDR2 is SYGVKD in the germline V gene. The V segment lost 4 bases and the J segment 3 bases; nucleotides outside the gene matches: 12. Here the CDR3 DNA reads TGTGCCATCAGTGGCACCCTACCAACAGGGGGCTACTATGGCTACACCTTC. It translates to CAISGTLPTGGYYGYTF.

The chain has TRBV29-1 and TRBJ2-7; 9 bases fit TRBD1. The CDR3 consists of 15 residues. V trimming: 6 bases; J trimming: 0 bases; junction bases outside the gene matches: 9. CDR1 is SQVTM and CDR2 is ANQGSEA in the germline V gene. CDR3 DNA sequence: TGCAGCGTCGTCCGGGACAGGGCCGTCTCCTACGAGCAGTACTTC. Protein product: CSVVRDRAVSYEQYF.

J is TRBJ2-5 and V is TRBV6-1; tentatively, D is TRBD2 (6 bases). The CDR3 length is 14 residues. V was cut by 0 bases and J by 7 bases, with 12 bases left in between. In germline, CDR1 is MNHNS, CDR2 SASEGT. The CDR3 sequence is CASSEAREGRTQYF. In DNA form, the CDR3 reads TGTGCCAGCAGTGAAGCGCGGGAAGGCCGGACCCAGTACTTC.

This clone has only one observation. This chain uses TRBV19 with TRBJ2-3; TRBD2 aligns across 11 bases. Germline loops: CDR1 LNHDA, CDR2 SQIVND (reference sequence). The junction had 4 bases not matched to a gene; V was cut back by 5 bases and J by 0 bases. The CDR3 covers 16 residues. CDR3 sequence reads: CASSPRTSGSTDTQYF. The CDR3 bases are TGTGCCAGTAGTCCCCGGACTAGCGGGAGCACAGATACGCAGTATTTT. Full variable domain (rest looked up from reference TRBV19 and TRBJ2-3): DGGITQSPKYLFRKEGQNVTLSCEQNLNHDAMYWYRQDPGQGLRLIYYSQIVNDFQKGDIAEGYSVSREKKESFPLTVTSAQKNPTAFYLCASSPRTSGSTDTQYFGPGTRLTVL.

The V and J genes are TRBV6-5 and TRBJ2-3, with unresolved D. Trimming cost V 5 bases and J 4 bases, with 7 bases left between them. CDR1 is MNHEY, CDR2 SVGAGI, per germline. This CDR3 is 12 amino acids long. CDR3 amino acids: CASSRSSDTQYF. As DNA, the CDR3 is TGTGCCAGCAGTCGTAGCTCAGATACGCAGTATTTT.

The genes are TRBV5-3 and TRBJ1-3; D might be TRBD1 (6 bases). TRBV5-3 is an ORF; its function is uncertain. Trimming took 9 bases from V and 1 from J, leaving 14 bases between them. CDR3 length: 14 residues. CDR3 in amino acids: CATWGQNSGNTIYF. In nucleotides, the CDR3 is TGTGCCACCTGGGGGCAGAATTCTGGAAACACCATATATTTT.

CDR3 protein: CASSLAFSGGFTDTQYF. The CDR3 DNA reads as TGTGCCAGCAGCTTGGCCTTTTCGGGGGGGTTCACAGATACGCAGTATTTT. The V and J genes are TRBV5-4 and TRBJ2-3; 8 bases align to TRBD2. The CDR3 extends over 17 amino acids. V dropped 0 bases and J dropped 2; count of bases not matched to a gene: 8. Germline CDR1 and CDR2: SGHNT and YYREEE (reference sequence).

V is TRBV5-4 and J is TRBJ2-1, with 8 nucleotides matching TRBD1. Germline values: CDR1 SGHNT, CDR2 YYREEE (reference sequence). V was clipped by 8 bases and J by 7 bases; unmatched bases: 14. CDR3 size: 15 residues. As DNA, the CDR3 is TGTGCCAGTTCCGAGGGGCAGGGGGCGCCGAATGAGCAGTTCTTC. It encodes CASSEGQGAPNEQFF.

The CDR3 protein is CASSGSRGNQPQHF. In nucleotides, the CDR3 is TGTGCCAGCAGTGGGTCCAGGGGAAATCAGCCCCAGCATTTT. The chain uses TRBV6-1 and TRBJ1-5; possibly TRBD1 for D (6 bases). The germline gives CDR1 MNHNS, CDR2 SASEGT. V lost 4 bases to trimming and J lost 4 bases, with 11 bases between them. The CDR3 is 14 residues long.

CDR3 sequence: CASSRDRSSGNTIYF. The CDR3 DNA reads as TGTGCCAGCAGCAGGGACAGGAGCTCTGGAAACACCATATATTTT. The rearrangement uses TRBV7-8 and TRBJ1-3; 8 nucleotides agree with TRBD1. The CDR3 has 15 residues. V lost 5 bases and J lost 0; bases outside the gene matches: 3. Germline lookup yields CDR1 SGHVS and CDR2 FQNEAQ.

This chain uses TRBV4-1 with TRBJ1-1, with a possible D match to TRBD1 (5 bases). The CDR3 contains 16 residues. Trimming left V 4 bases short and J 0 bases short, with 15 bases between. Germline V gene lookup returns CDR1 MGHRA and CDR2 YSYEKL. The CDR3 loop is CASSPGGGRMNTEAFF. Written as DNA, the CDR3 is TGCGCCAGCAGCCCCGGGGGAGGGCGGATGAACACTGAAGCTTTCTTT.

CDR3 loop: CASSPRLAGRSDTQYF. CDR3 bases: TGCGCCAGCAGCCCAAGACTAGCGGGAAGGTCAGATACGCAGTATTTT. This chain joins TRBV4-1 and TRBJ2-3; 11 positions match TRBD2. The CDR3 is 16 amino acids. V gave up 4 bases and J gave up 4 bases; unmatched junction bases: 7. Germline values: CDR1 MGHRA, CDR2 YSYEKL.